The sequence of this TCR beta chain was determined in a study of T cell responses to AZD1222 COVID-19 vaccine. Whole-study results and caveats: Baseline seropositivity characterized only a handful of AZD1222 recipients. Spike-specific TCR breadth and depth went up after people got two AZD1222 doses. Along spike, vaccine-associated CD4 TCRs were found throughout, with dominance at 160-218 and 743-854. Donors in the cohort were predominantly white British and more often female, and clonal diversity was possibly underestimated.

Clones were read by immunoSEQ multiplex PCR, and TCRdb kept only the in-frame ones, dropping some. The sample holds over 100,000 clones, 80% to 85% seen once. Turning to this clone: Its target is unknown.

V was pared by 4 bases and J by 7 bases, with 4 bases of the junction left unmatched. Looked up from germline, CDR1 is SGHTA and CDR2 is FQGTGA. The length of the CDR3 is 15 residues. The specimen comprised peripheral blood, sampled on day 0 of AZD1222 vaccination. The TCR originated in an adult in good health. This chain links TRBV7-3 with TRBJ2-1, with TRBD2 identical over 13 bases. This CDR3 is CASSSPTSGRNEQFF. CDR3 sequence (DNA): TGTGCCAGCAGCTCCCCGACTAGCGGGAGGAATGAGCAGTTCTTC.